This T cell receptor beta chain was recovered during a study of blood T cell repertoires in COVID-19 (dated by TCRdb to 2020 to 2022). Turning to the overall study: Samples from collaborators originated in the United States, Italy and Spain and spanned both the acute and convalescent phases of COVID-19. The material from the prospective study consisted of cDNA or gDNA derived from T cells, B-cell-depleted T cells, or PBMCs. The dataset comprised deeply sampled blood TCRbeta repertoires from subjects exposed to, actively infected with, or recovered from COVID-19. The repertoires were released in a freely available public database intended as a resource for research on the immune response to SARS-CoV-2. Samples were obtained from the ongoing ImmuneRACE study (first 160 participants) and from about 1,300 subjects provided by 6 global collaborators. A de-identified subject ID, COVID-19 status, age in years and sex were almost always included in the sample metadata. Where available, HLA class I and class II types were taken from metadata supplied by the sample provider and were not determined by assay-based typing. Beyond this particular receptor, the publication reports: How much clinical and demographic metadata was included differed by source and by participant, and the metadata was provided uncurated.

The immunoSEQ Assay, a bias-controlled multiplex PCR, was used to amplify TCRbeta CDR3 regions from genomic DNA. In the source study's methods: The number of nucleated cells in each sample was estimated by amplification of reference gene primers within the assay. To quantify the absolute abundance of each unique TCRbeta CDR3 rearrangement, sequence reads were collapsed and filtered. Productive Simpson clonality was computed per sample as the square root of Simpson's diversity index over productive rearrangements. The clones in this table, taken by TCRdb from immuneACCESS, are in-frame only. Not every clone is retained; where verified, under half of the shortfall comes from an unresolved V gene, and the cause of the rest is unknown. D and trimming come from the DNA, and the V and J calls and clone size come from that table. Within this sample are 250,000 to 300,000 clones, with 88% of them counted one time only. 0.99% of the sample comes from the top ten.

About this clone: Its antigen specificity is not known. The record has no base qualities; no much larger clone is one base away.

A second Seattle source provided samples from volunteer blood donors who had recovered from COVID-19. Whole blood was collected in K2EDTA tubes by collaborating institutions according to the institutions' own protocols. For TCRbeta analysis, collaborators shipped samples in one of three forms: frozen whole blood, isolated PBMCs, or DNA extracted from either of those sample types. The CDR3, cysteine through phenylalanine, is 14 amino acids long. CDR3 DNA is the only sequence kept; it has 42 bases, read in frame from the first base. From V the trimming removes 1 base and from J it removes 9 bases, while the gene matches leave 2 bases of the junction unaccounted for. Sequences LNHDA (CDR1) and SQIVND (CDR2) are obtained from the germline V gene (reference sequence).

The receptor was derived from a woman between 40 and 50 years old who had recovered from COVID-19. The sequencing sample was made of peripheral blood. The chain is made from TRBV19 and TRBJ2-1, with TRBD2 matching 11 junction bases. The DNA sequence is as follows: TGTGCCAGTAGTATAGCCGGGACTAGCGGTGAGCAGTTCTTC. The resulting protein is CASSIAGTSGEQFF.